A selection of T cell receptor beta chains follows, all from one sample in a study of cytomegalovirus exposure and HLA in healthy donors. Clones were read by immunoSEQ multiplex PCR, and TCRdb kept only the in-frame ones, dropping some. The sample includes roughly 79,000 clones, roughly 80% of them seen just once. The source material was PBMCs. These receptors were taken from a woman aged 45-65 years in good health and CMV-seropositive. The CDR3 runs from the conserved cysteine through the conserved F or W. D genes are given only for firm matches. Some rows mark clone size as missing; the rest say once, few, many or name a class of expanded clone.

d_call clone_size j_call cdr3_length v_call cdr3_aa cdr3_nt
TRBD2 - TRBJ2-7 15 TRBV5-1 CASSFLAGATYEQYF TGCGCCAGCAGCTTCTTAGCGGGGGCAACCTACGAGCAGTACTTC
TRBD2 - TRBJ2-2 15 TRBV29-1 CSVVVREGGTGELFF TGCAGCGTTGTAGTTCGGGAGGGCGGTACCGGGGAGCTGTTTTTT
- - TRBJ2-7 14 TRBV2 CASSGYVTSYEQYF TGTGCCAGCAGTGGATATGTCACCTCCTACGAGCAGTACTTC
- - TRBJ2-1 15 TRBV10-2 CASSEGWGFYNEQFF TGCGCCAGCAGTGAGGGGTGGGGCTTTTACAATGAGCAGTTCTTC
- few TRBJ1-3 14 TRBV30 CAWSRGGEGNTIYF TGTGCCTGGAGTAGGGGAGGGGAAGGAAACACCATATATTTT
- - TRBJ2-7 12 TRBV29-1 CSVDAGSREQYF TGCAGCGTTGATGCGGGGAGTCGCGAGCAGTACTTC
- - TRBJ1-5 15 TRBV19 CASSIRGKSNQPQHF TGTGCCAGTAGTATTAGGGGGAAGAGCAATCAGCCCCAGCATTTT
- few TRBJ1-1 12 TRBV14 CASRDRYSEAFF TGTGCCAGCAGAGACAGATATTCTGAAGCTTTCTTT
TRBD2 - TRBJ2-7 14 TRBV6-1 CASSPSGTAYEQYF TGTGCCAGCAGCCCTAGCGGGACAGCCTACGAGCAGTACTTC
- - TRBJ2-5 15 TRBV5-1 CASRDVVAVQETQYF TGCGCCAGCAGAGACGTGGTAGCGGTCCAAGAGACCCAGTACTTC
- - TRBJ2-3 14 TRBV19 CASSHQTGTDTQYF TGTGCCAGTAGCCACCAAACGGGGACAGATACGCAGTATTTT
TRBD1 once TRBJ1-2 13 TRBV30 CALNRGRDYGYTF TGTGCCTTGAACAGGGGGCGCGACTATGGCTACACCTTC
- few TRBJ1-2 11 TRBV4-1 CASSLLGGYTF TGCGCCAGCAGCCTCCTCGGGGGCTACACCTTC
- - TRBJ2-1 14 TRBV9 CASTRDTHGDEQFF TGTGCCAGCACCCGGGACACACACGGGGATGAGCAGTTCTTC
TRBD1 once TRBJ2-3 13 TRBV2 CARRQGASDTQYF TGTGCCAGACGACAGGGGGCGTCAGATACGCAGTATTTT